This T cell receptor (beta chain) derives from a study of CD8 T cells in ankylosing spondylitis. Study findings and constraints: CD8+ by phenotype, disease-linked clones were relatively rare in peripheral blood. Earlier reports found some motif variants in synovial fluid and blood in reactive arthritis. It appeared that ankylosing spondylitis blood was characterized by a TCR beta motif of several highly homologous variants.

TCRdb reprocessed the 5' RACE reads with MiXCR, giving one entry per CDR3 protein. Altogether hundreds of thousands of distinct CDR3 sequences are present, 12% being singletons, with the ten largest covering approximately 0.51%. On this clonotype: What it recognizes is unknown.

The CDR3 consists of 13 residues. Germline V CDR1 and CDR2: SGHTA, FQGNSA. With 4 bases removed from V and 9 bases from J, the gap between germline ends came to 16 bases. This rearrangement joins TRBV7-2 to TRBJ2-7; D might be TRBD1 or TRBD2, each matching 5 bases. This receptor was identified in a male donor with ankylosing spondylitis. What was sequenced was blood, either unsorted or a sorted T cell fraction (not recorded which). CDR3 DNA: TGTGCCAGCAGCTCCGATACCGGGGCCCCGCAGTACTTC. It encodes CASSSDTGAPQYF.